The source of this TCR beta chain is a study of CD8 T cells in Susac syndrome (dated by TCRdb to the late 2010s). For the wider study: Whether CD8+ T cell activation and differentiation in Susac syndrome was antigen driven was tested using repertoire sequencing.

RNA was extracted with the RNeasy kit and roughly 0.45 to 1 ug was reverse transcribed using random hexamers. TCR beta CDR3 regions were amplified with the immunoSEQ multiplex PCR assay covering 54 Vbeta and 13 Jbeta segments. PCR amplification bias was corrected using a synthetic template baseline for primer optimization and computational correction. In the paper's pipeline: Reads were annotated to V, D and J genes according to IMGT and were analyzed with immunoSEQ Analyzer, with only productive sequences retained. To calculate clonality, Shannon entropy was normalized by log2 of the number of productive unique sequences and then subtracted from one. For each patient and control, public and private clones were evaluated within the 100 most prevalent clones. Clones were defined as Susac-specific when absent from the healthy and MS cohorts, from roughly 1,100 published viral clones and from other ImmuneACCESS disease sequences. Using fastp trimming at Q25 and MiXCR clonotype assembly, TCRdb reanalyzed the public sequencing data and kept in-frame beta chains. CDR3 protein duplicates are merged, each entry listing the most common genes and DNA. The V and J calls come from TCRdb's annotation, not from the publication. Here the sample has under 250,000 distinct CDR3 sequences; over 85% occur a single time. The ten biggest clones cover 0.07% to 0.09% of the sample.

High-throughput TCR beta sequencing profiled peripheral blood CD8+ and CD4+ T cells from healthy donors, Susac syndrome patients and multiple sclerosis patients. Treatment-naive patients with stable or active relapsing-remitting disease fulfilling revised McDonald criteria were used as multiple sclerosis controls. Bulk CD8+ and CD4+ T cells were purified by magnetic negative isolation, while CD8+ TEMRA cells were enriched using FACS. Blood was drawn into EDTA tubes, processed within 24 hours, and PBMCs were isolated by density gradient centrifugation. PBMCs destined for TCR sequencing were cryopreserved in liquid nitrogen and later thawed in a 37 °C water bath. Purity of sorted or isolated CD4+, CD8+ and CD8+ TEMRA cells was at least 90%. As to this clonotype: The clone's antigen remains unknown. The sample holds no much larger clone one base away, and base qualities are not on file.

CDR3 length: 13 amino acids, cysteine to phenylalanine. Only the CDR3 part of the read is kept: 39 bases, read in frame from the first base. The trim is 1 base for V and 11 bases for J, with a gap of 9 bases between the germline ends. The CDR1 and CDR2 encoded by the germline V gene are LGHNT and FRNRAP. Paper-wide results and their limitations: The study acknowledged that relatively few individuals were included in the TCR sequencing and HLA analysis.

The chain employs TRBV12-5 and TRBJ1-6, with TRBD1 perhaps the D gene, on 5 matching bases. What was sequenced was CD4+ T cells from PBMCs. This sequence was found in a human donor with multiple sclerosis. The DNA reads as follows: TGTGCTAGTGGTTTGGGGTCGGGGGCACCCCTCCACTTT. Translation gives CASGLGSGAPLHF. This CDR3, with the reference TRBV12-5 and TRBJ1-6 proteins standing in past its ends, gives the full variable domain DARVTQTPRHKVTEMGQEVTMRCQPILGHNTVFWYRQTMMQGLELLAYFRNRAPLDDSGMPKDRFSAEMPDATLATLKIQPSEPRDSAVYFCASGLGSGAPLHFGNGTRLTVT.